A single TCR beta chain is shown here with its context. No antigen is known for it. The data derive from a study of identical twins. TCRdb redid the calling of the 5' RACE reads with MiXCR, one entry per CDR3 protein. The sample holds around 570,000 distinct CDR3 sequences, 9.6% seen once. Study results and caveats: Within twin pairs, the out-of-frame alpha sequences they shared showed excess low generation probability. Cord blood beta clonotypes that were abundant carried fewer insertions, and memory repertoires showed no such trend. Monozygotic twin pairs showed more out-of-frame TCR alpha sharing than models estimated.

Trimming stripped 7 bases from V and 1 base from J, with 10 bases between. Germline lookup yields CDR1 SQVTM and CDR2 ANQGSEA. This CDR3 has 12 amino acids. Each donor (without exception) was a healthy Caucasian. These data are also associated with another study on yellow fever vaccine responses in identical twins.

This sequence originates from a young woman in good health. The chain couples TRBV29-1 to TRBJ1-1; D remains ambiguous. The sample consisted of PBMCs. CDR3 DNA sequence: TGCAGCGCTTTATCTAGGAACACTGAAGCTTTCTTT. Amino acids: CSALSRNTEAFF. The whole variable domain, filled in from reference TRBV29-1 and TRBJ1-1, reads SAVISQKPSRDICQRGTSLTIQCQVDSQVTMMFWYRQQPGQSLTLIATANQGSEATYESGFVIDKFPISRPNLTFSTLTVSNMSPEDSSIYLCSALSRNTEAFFGQGTRLTVV.